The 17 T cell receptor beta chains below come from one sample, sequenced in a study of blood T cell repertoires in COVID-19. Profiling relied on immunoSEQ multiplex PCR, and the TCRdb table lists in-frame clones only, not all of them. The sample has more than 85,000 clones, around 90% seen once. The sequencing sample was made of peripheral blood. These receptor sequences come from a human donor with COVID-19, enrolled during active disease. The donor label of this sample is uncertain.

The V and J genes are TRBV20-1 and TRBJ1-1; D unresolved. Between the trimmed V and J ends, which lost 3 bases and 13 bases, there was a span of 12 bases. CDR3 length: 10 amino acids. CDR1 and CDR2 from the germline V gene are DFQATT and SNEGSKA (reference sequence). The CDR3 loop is CSASVASNFF. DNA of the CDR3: TGCAGTGCTAGTGTCGCCAGTAATTTCTTT.

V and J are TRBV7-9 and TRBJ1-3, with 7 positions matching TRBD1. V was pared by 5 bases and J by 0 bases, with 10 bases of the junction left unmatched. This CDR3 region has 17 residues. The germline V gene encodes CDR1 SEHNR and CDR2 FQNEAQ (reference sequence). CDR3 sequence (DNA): TGTGCCAGCAGCACCCCCCGGGACAGATACTCTGGAAACACCATATATTTT. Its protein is CASSTPRDRYSGNTIYF.

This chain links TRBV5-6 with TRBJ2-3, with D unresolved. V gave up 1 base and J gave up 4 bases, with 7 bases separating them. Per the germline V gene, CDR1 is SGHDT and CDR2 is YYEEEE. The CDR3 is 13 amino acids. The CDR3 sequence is CASSLSRPDTQYF. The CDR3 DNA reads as TGTGCCAGCAGCTTGAGCCGCCCAGATACGCAGTATTTT.

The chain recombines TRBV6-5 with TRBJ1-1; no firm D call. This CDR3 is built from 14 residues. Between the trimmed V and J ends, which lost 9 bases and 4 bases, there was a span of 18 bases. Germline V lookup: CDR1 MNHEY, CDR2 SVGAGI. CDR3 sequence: CASNPRRELTEAFF. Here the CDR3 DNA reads TGTGCCAGTAACCCCCGGCGGGAACTCACTGAAGCTTTCTTT.

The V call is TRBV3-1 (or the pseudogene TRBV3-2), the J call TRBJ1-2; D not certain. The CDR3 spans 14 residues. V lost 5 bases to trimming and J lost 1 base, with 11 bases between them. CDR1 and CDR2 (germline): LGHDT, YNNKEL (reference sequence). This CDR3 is CASSYRENNYGYTF. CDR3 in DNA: TGTGCCAGCAGCTACCGCGAGAATAACTATGGCTACACCTTC.

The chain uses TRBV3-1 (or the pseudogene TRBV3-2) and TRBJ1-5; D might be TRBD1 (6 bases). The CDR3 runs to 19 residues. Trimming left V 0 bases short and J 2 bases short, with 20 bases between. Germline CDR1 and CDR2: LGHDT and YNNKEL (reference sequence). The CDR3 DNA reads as TGTGCCAGCAGCCAAGAGGGGACACCCGGGGCTTTCGGCAATCAGCCCCAGCATTTT. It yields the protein CASSQEGTPGAFGNQPQHF.

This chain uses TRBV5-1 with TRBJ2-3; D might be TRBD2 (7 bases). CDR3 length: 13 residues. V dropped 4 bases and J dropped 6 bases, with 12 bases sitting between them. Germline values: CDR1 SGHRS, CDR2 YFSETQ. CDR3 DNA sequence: TGCGCCAGCAGCGAGGGGGGGACGGATACGCAGTATTTT. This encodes CASSEGGTDTQYF.

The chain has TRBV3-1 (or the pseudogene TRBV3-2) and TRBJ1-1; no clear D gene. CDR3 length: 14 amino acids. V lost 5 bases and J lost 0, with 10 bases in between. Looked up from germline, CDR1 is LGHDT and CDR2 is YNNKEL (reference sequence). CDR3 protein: CASSATTVNTEAFF. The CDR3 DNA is TGTGCCAGCAGCGCTACAACAGTGAACACTGAAGCTTTCTTT.

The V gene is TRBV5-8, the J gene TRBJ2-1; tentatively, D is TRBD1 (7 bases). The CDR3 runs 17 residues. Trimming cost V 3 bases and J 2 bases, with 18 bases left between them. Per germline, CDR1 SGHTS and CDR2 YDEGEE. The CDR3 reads CASSWGVEGAAYNEQFF. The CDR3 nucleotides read TGTGCCAGCAGCTGGGGGGTTGAGGGGGCTGCCTACAATGAGCAGTTCTTC.

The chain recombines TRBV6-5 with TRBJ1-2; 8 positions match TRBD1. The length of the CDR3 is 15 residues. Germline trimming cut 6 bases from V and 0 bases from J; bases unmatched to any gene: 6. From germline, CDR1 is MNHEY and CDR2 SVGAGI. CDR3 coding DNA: TGTGCCAGCAGGACAGGGGAATCTGCTAACTATGGCTACACCTTC. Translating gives CASRTGESANYGYTF.

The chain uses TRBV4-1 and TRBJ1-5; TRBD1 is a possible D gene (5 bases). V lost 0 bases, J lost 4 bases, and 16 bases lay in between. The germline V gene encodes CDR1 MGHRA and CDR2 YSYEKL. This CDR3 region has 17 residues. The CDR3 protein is CASSQDGAGGRNQPQHF. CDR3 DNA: TGCGCCAGCAGCCAAGATGGGGCGGGAGGTAGGAATCAGCCCCAGCATTTT.

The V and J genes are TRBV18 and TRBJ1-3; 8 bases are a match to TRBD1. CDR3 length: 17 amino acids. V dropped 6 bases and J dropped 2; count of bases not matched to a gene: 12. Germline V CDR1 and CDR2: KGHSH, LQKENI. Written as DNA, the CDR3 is TGTGCCAGCTCCGGAGGGACCGCCAGGGGGCCTGGAAACACCATATATTTT. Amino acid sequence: CASSGGTARGPGNTIYF.

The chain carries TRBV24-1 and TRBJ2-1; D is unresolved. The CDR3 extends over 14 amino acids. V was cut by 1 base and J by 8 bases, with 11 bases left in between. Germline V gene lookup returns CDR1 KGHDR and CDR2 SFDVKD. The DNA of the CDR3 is TGTGCCACCAGTGATTTTACCCTCGGAGATGAGCAGTTCTTC. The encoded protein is CATSDFTLGDEQFF.

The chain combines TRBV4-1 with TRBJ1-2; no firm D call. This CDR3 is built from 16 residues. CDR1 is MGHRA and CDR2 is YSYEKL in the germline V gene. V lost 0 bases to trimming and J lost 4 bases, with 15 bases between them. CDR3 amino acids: CASSQDLGQFTYGYTF. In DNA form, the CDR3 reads TGCGCCAGCAGCCAAGATCTTGGGCAGTTTACCTATGGCTACACCTTC.

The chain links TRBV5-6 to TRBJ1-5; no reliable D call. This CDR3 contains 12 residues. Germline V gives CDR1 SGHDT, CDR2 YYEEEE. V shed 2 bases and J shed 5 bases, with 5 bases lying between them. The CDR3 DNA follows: TGTGCCAGCAGCTTTGGAGATCAGCCCCAGCATTTT. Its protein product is CASSFGDQPQHF.

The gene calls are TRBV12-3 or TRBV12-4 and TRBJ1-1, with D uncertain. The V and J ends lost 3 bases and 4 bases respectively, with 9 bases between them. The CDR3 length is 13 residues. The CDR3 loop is CASSLNSGTEAFF. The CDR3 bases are TGTGCCAGCAGTTTGAACAGCGGCACTGAAGCTTTCTTT.

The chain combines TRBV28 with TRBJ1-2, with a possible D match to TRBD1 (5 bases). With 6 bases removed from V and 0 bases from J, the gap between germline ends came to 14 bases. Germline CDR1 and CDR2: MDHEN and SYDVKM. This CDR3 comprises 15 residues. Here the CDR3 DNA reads TGTGCCAGCAGCTCCGGGCCAGGGACTAACTATGGCTACACCTTC. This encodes CASSSGPGTNYGYTF.